The 20 T cell receptor beta chains below come from one sample, sequenced in a study of T cell responses to AZD1222 COVID-19 vaccine. Generated by immunoSEQ multiplex PCR, the TCRdb table keeps only in-frame clones and is missing some. The repertoire holds 100,000 to 130,000 clones, with about 90% as singletons. This material consisted of peripheral blood, taken on day 0 of AZD1222 vaccination. These receptors were obtained from an adult in good health.

In its sample, this clone was seen once. The chain links TRBV4-3 to TRBJ1-2; 9 nucleotides line up with TRBD1. CDR3 length: 15 amino acids. Trimming cost V 0 bases and J 8 bases; bases outside gene matches: 7. The V gene's germline CDR1 is LGHNA and CDR2 YSLEER. CDR3 coding DNA: TGCGCCAGCAGCCAAGACATACAGGGGGCTGGGGGCTACACCTTC. It specifies CASSQDIQGAGGYTF.

The genes are TRBV27 and TRBJ1-1; 10 bases are a match to TRBD1. Germline V lookup: CDR1 MNHEY, CDR2 SMNVEV (reference sequence). The CDR3 sequence is 16 residues long. V gave up 6 bases and J gave up 0 bases; unmatched junction bases: 7. The CDR3: CASRLDRGLLNTEAFF. As DNA, the CDR3 is TGTGCCAGCAGACTGGACAGGGGGTTACTGAACACTGAAGCTTTCTTT.

The chain is built from TRBV30 and TRBJ1-2, with TRBD1 matching 11 bases. Germline lookup yields CDR1 GTSNPN and CDR2 SVGIG (reference sequence). The CDR3 length is 13 residues. Germline trimming cut 3 bases from V and 8 bases from J; bases unmatched to any gene: 5. The CDR3 loop reads CAWSGQGARGYTF. The CDR3, as DNA: TGTGCCTGGAGCGGACAGGGGGCAAGGGGCTACACCTTC. The whole variable domain, filled in from reference TRBV30 and TRBJ1-2, reads SQTIHQWPATLVQPVGSPLSLECTVEGTSNPNLYWYRQAAGRGLQLLFYSVGIGQISSEVPQNLSASRPQDRQFILSSKKLLLSDSGFYLCAWSGQGARGYTFGSGTRLTVV.

The chain recombines TRBV9 with TRBJ2-3; D uncertain. This CDR3 has 17 residues. V dropped 0 bases and J dropped 4 bases, with 18 bases sitting between them. Germline CDR1 reads SGDLS; CDR2 reads YYNGEE. The CDR3 DNA is TGTGCCAGCAGCGTAGCTACCGGTGGGGTAGCCGCAGATACGCAGTATTTT. Translated, it gives CASSVATGGVAADTQYF.

The chain is built from TRBV5-4 and TRBJ1-2; D possibly corresponds to TRBD1 (5 bases). CDR3 size: 13 residues. Germline V lookup: CDR1 SGHNT, CDR2 YYREEE (reference sequence). Trimming stripped 1 base from V and 6 bases from J, with 10 bases between. The CDR3 here is CASSLSGVDGYTF. Here the CDR3 DNA reads TGTGCCAGCAGCTTGTCGGGGGTGGATGGCTACACCTTC. Complete variable domain (other parts from reference TRBV5-4 and TRBJ1-2): ETGVTQSPTHLIKTRGQQVTLRCSSQSGHNTVSWYQQALGQGPQFIFQYYREEENGRGNFPPRFSGLQFPNYSSELNVNALELDDSALYLCASSLSGVDGYTFGSGTRLTVV.

V and J are TRBV5-1 and TRBJ2-4, with a possible D match to TRBD2 (6 bases). V was cut by 4 bases and J by 1 base, with 15 bases left in between. Germline V lookup: CDR1 SGHRS, CDR2 YFSETQ. The CDR3 runs 16 residues. CDR3 DNA: TGCGCCAGCAGCGGGGGACTCGTCCTGGCCAAAAACATTCAGTACTTC. This sequence encodes CASSGGLVLAKNIQYF.

The chain carries TRBV25-1 and TRBJ1-1; 8 nucleotides line up with TRBD1. The germline gives CDR1 MGHDK, CDR2 SYGVNS. V was pared by 6 bases and J by 4 bases, with 4 bases of the junction left unmatched. The CDR3 extends over 13 amino acids. CDR3 sequence reads: CASRVGQGTEAFF. CDR3 coding DNA: TGTGCCAGCAGGGTCGGACAGGGCACTGAAGCTTTCTTT.

V gene TRBV7-2 combines with J gene TRBJ2-7; D is uncertain. The length of the CDR3 is 15 residues. V was trimmed by 4 bases and J by 1 base, leaving 14 bases between them. The germline gives CDR1 SGHTA, CDR2 FQGNSA. The DNA of the CDR3 is TGTGCCAGCAGCTCGTCTGGTTTATCTTCCTACGAGCAGTACTTC. Translation: CASSSSGLSSYEQYF.

The V call is TRBV7-8, the J call TRBJ1-5; no reliable D call. CDR1 and CDR2 from the germline V gene are SGHVS and FQNEAQ. Trimming left V 0 bases short and J 3 bases short, with 15 bases between. The CDR3 has 17 residues. The CDR3 DNA reads TGTGCCAGCAGCTTAGCCCGGATGGGAAATGCCAATCAGCCCCAGCATTTT. This codes for CASSLARMGNANQPQHF.

The V and J genes are TRBV5-6 and TRBJ2-2, with a tentative D call TRBD1 (6 bases). This CDR3 is 16 amino acids long. In germline, CDR1 is SGHDT, CDR2 YYEEEE. V lost 2 bases and J 1 base, leaving 12 bases between the germline ends. DNA for the CDR3: TGTGCCAGCAGCTTTGTCGGCAGGGGGAACACCGGGGAGCTGTTTTTT. Translation: CASSFVGRGNTGELFF.

This CDR3 is CASSEEAASKAFF. Here the CDR3 DNA reads TGTGCCAGCAGTGAAGAGGCAGCATCGAAAGCTTTCTTT. The gene calls are TRBV2 and TRBJ1-1; no firm D call. This CDR3 spans 13 amino acids. V gave up 1 base and J gave up 9 bases, with 12 bases separating them. CDR1 and CDR2 from the germline V gene are SNHLY and FYNNEI.

The V call is TRBV6-5, the J call TRBJ1-6; weak D call: TRBD1 (5 bases). The germline CDR1 and CDR2 sequences are MNHEY and SVGAGI. The CDR3 length is 15 residues. V dropped 2 bases and J dropped 8 bases, with 13 bases sitting between them. The CDR3: CASSYEIQGYSPLHF. CDR3 DNA: TGTGCCAGCAGTTACGAAATCCAGGGTTATTCACCCCTCCACTTT.

J is TRBJ2-1 and V is TRBV20-1, with 8 bases fitting TRBD1. CDR3 size: 11 residues. Germline CDR1 is DFQATT and CDR2 is SNEGSKA (reference sequence). The V gene end was trimmed by 5 bases and the J gene end by 9 bases; junction bases not matched to a gene: 3. The CDR3 spells CSAEQGGEQFF. CDR3 DNA: TGCAGTGCTGAACAGGGGGGTGAGCAGTTCTTC.

The chain couples TRBV24-1 to TRBJ2-7; D possibly corresponds to TRBD1 (5 bases). Between the trimmed V and J ends, which lost 6 bases and 0 bases, there was a span of 26 bases. This CDR3 is built from 19 residues. CDR1 and CDR2 (germline): KGHDR, SFDVKD. CDR3 in amino acids: CATSQFPMTVCPDSYEQYF. The CDR3 DNA reads TGTGCCACCAGTCAATTCCCAATGACAGTATGCCCAGACTCCTACGAGCAGTACTTC.

The J gene is TRBJ1-2, the V gene TRBV9, with a tentative D call TRBD1 (5 bases). The CDR3 is 13 residues long. V was shortened by 0 bases and J by 6 bases, with 9 bases between the two germline ends. CDR1 SGDLS and CDR2 YYNGEE come from the germline V gene. CDR3 residues: CASSVDRGDGYTF. CDR3 in DNA: TGTGCCAGCAGCGTAGATCGAGGGGATGGCTACACCTTC.

J is TRBJ2-3 and V is TRBV19, with 8 bases aligning to TRBD1. V was pared by 5 bases and J by 3 bases, with 4 bases of the junction left unmatched. The CDR3 consists of 14 residues. Germline CDR1 and CDR2: LNHDA and SQIVND (reference sequence). The CDR3 loop is CASSDRGRTDTQYF. As DNA, the CDR3 is TGTGCCAGTAGTGACAGGGGAAGGACAGATACGCAGTATTTT.

This clone was recorded a few times. The CDR3 loop reads CASSLASQGSYNSPLHF. The CDR3 DNA follows: TGTGCCAGCAGCTTAGCGAGTCAGGGGTCCTATAATTCACCCCTCCACTTT. The rearrangement uses TRBV7-2 and TRBJ1-6, with D maybe TRBD1 (6 bases). Germline V gene sequence: CDR1 SGHTA, CDR2 FQGNSA. V was trimmed by 0 bases and J by 1 base, leaving 10 bases between them. This CDR3 spans 17 amino acids. Full variable domain (missing parts from reference TRBV7-2 and TRBJ1-6): GAGVSQSPSNKVTEKGKDVELRCDPISGHTALYWYRQSLGQGLEFLIYFQGNSAPDKSGLPSDRFSAERTGGSVSTLTIQRTQQEDSAVYLCASSLASQGSYNSPLHFGNGTRLTVT.

The V and J genes are TRBV27 and TRBJ1-6; weak D call: TRBD1 (6 bases). CDR1 is MNHEY and CDR2 is SMNVEV in the germline V gene (reference sequence). Trimming left V 3 bases short and J 3 bases short, with 15 bases between. The length of the CDR3 is 17 residues. The CDR3 DNA follows: TGTGCCAGCAGTTTTGGGGGCGGACAGTACTATAATTCACCCCTCCACTTT. Amino acid sequence: CASSFGGGQYYNSPLHF.

The genes are TRBV5-6 and TRBJ2-2, with TRBD1 identical over 9 bases. The CDR3 sequence is 19 residues long. V gave up 2 bases and J gave up 3 bases; unmatched junction bases: 14. Germline V lookup: CDR1 SGHDT, CDR2 YYEEEE. The CDR3 nucleotides read TGTGCCAGCAGCTTTAAACCCACTGGGACAGGGCTTTACACCGGGGAGCTGTTTTTT. It yields the protein CASSFKPTGTGLYTGELFF.

The chain uses TRBV6-2 or TRBV6-3 and TRBJ1-5, with D unresolved. This CDR3 region has 15 residues. Germline loops: CDR1 MNHEY, CDR2 SVGEGT. V shed 0 bases and J shed 6 bases, with 12 bases lying between them. DNA for the CDR3: TGTGCCAGCAGTTACTCTCCCAACAGAGCTCAGCCCCAGCATTTT. It specifies CASSYSPNRAQPQHF.